This T cell receptor (beta chain) was retrieved from a study of blood T cell repertoires in COVID-19. Overall study context: COVID-19 samples, acute and convalescent, were from the United States, Italy and Spain. T cells, B-cell-depleted T cells, or PBMCs supplied cDNA or gDNA.

In the original workflow: Estimation of nucleated cell counts was performed using reference gene primer amplification. TCRdb's table, derived via immunoSEQ multiplex PCR, lists solely in-frame clones and lacks some. From that table come the V and J calls and clone size; the DNA was used to work out D and trimming. This sample has some 150,000 clones, with around 82% found just once. The CDR3 runs to 18 residues. Germline V gene sequence: CDR1 SGHVS, CDR2 FNYEAQ. J was trimmed by 0 bases and V by 0 bases; bases with no gene match: 8. This TCR was sampled from a human donor with acute or convalescent COVID-19. The donor label of this sample is uncertain. The chain is built from TRBV7-6 and TRBJ2-7; 10 nucleotides align to TRBD2. The sample consisted of peripheral blood. CDR3 in DNA: TGTGCCAGCAGCTTAGCTGCTAGCGGGGGCCCTAGCTCCTACGAGCAGTACTTC. Its protein product is CASSLAASGGPSSYEQYF.